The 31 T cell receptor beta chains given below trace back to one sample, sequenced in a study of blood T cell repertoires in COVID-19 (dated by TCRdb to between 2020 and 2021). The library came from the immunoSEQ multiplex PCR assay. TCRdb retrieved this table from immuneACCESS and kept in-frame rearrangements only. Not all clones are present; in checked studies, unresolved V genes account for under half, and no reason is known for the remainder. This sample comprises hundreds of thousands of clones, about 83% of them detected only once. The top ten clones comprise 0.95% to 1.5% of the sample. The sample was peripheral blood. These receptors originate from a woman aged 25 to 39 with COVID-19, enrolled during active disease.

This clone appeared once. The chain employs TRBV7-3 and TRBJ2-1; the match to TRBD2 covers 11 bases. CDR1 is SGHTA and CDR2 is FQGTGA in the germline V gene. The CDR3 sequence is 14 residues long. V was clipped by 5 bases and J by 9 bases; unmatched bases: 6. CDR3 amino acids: CASSIGGTSGEQFF. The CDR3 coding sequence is TGTGCCAGCAGCATAGGGGGGACTAGCGGTGAGCAGTTCTTC.

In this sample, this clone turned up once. CDR3 sequence reads: CASSSDSPYGYTF. DNA of the CDR3: TGTGCCAGCAGCTCGGACAGCCCCTATGGCTACACCTTC. The chain links TRBV7-2 to TRBJ1-2, with D perhaps matching TRBD1 (6 bases). This CDR3 contains 13 residues. Trimming removed 4 bases at V and 4 bases at J, with 10 bases between. Germline loops: CDR1 SGHTA, CDR2 FQGNSA.

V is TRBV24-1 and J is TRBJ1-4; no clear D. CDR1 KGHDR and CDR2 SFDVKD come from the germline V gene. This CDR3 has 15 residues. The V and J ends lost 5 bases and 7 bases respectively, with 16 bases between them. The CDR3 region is CATSGWEGEGEKLFF. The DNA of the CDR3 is TGTGCCACCAGTGGTTGGGAGGGAGAAGGTGAAAAACTGTTTTTT.

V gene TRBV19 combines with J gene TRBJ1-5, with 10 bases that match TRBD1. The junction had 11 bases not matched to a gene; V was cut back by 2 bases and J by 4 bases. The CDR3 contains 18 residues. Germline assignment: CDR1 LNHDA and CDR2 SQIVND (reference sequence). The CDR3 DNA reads TGTGCCAGTAGTATAAGACAGGGGGCGGGGGTTAAGAATCAGCCCCAGCATTTT. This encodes CASSIRQGAGVKNQPQHF.

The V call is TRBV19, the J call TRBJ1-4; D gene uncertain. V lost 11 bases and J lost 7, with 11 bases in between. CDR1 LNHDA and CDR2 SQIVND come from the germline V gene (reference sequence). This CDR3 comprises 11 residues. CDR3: CAGGRGEKLFF. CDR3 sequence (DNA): TGTGCCGGAGGTCGGGGTGAAAAACTGTTTTTT.

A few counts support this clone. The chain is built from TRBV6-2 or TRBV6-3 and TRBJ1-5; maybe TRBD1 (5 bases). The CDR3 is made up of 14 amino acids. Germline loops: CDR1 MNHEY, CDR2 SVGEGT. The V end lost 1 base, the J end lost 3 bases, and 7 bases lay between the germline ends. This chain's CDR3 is CASSYFRVNQPQHF. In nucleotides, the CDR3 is TGTGCCAGCAGTTACTTCAGGGTCAATCAGCCCCAGCATTTT.

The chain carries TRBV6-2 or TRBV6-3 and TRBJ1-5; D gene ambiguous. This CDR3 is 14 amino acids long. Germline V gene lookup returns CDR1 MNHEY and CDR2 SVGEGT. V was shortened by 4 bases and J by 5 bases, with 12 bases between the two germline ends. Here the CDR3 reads CASSWRESYQPQHF. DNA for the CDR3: TGTGCCAGCAGTTGGAGGGAGAGCTATCAGCCCCAGCATTTT.

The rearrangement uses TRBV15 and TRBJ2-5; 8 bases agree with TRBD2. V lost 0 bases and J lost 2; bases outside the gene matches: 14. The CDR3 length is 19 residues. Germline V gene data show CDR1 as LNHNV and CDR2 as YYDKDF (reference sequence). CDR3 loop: CATSRDLRLAGKNQETQYF. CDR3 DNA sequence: TGTGCCACCAGCAGAGATCTCCGCTTAGCGGGGAAAAATCAAGAGACCCAGTACTTC.

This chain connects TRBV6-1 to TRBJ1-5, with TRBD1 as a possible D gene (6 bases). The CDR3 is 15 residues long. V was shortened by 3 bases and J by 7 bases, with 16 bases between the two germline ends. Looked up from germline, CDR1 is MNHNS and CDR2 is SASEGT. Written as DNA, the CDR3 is TGTGCCAGCAGTGACCTCTCAGGGCAGGGGCAGCCCCAGCATTTT. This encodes CASSDLSGQGQPQHF.

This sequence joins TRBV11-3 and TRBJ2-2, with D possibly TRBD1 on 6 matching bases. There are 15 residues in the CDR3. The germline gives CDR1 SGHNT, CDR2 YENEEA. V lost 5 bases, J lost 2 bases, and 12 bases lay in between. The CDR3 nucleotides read TGTGCCAGCAGCGCACGGACAGATAACACCGGGGAGCTGTTTTTT. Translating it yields CASSARTDNTGELFF.

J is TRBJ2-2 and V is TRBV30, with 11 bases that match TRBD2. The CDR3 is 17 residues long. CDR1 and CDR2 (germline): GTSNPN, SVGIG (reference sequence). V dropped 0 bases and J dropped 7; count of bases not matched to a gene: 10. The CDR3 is CAWSVLKLAGVVGELFF. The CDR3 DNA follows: TGTGCCTGGAGTGTACTTAAACTAGCGGGAGTGGTCGGGGAGCTGTTTTTT.

The DNA for the CDR3 is TGTGCCATCAACCGGCGGGGGCGGAGGGGTAATGAAGCTTTCTTT. The encoded protein is CAINRRGRRGNEAFF. The rearrangement links TRBV10-3 to TRBJ1-1, with a possible D match to TRBD1 (6 bases). V was clipped by 7 bases and J by 7 bases, with 22 bases between them. The CDR3 consists of 15 residues. Germline-derived CDR1 and CDR2 are ENHRY and SYGVKD.

In nucleotides, the CDR3 is TGTGCCAGCAGGATACAGGGGAGATATTCACCCCTCCACTTT. Translated, it gives CASRIQGRYSPLHF. The chain recombines TRBV28 with TRBJ1-6; 7 nucleotides align to TRBD1. Per germline, CDR1 MDHEN and CDR2 SYDVKM. The V gene end was trimmed by 6 bases and the J gene end by 8 bases; junction bases not matched to a gene: 7. The CDR3 extends over 14 amino acids.

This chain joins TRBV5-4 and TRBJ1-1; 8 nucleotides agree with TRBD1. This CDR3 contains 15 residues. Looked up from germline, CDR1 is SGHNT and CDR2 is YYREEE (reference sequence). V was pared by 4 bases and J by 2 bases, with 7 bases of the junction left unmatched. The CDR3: CASSAGQGRNTEAFF. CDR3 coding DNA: TGTGCCAGCAGCGCCGGACAGGGCCGTAACACTGAAGCTTTCTTT.

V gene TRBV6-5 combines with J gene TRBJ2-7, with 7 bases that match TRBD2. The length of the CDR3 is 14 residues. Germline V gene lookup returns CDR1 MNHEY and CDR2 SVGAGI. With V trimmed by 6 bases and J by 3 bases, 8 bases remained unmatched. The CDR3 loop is CASRPVGGSYEQYF. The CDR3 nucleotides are TGTGCCAGCAGACCCGTGGGGGGGAGCTACGAGCAGTACTTC.

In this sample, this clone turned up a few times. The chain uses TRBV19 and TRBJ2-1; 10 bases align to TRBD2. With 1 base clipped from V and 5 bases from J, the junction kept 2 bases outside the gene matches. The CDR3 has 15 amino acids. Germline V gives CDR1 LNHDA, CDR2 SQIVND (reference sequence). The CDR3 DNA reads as TGTGCCAGTAGTATAGTAGGACTAGCGGACAATGAGCAGTTCTTC. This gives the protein CASSIVGLADNEQFF.

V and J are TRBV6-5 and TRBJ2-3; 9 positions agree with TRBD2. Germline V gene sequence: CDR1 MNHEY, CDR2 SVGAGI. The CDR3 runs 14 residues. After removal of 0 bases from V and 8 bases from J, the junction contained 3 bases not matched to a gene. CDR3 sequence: CASSYSASGATQYF. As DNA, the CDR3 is TGTGCCAGCAGTTACTCTGCTAGCGGGGCTACGCAGTATTTT.

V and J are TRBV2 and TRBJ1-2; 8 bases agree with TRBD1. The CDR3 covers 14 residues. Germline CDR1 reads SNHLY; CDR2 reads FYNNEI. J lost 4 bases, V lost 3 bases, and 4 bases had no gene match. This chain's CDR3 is CASSEAGGVYGYTF. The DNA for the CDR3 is TGTGCCAGCAGTGAGGCAGGGGGCGTCTATGGCTACACCTTC.

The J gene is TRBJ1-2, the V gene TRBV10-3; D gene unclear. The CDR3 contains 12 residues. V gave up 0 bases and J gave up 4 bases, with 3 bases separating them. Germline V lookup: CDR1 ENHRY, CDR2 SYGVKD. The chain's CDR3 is CAISESLYGYTF. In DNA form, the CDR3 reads TGTGCCATCAGTGAGTCCCTCTATGGCTACACCTTC.

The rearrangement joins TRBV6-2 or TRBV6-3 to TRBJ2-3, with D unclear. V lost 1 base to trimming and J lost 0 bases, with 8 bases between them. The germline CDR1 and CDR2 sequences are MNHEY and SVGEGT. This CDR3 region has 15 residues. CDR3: CASSYLGASTDTQYF. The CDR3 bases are TGTGCCAGCAGTTACTTAGGAGCTAGCACAGATACGCAGTATTTT.

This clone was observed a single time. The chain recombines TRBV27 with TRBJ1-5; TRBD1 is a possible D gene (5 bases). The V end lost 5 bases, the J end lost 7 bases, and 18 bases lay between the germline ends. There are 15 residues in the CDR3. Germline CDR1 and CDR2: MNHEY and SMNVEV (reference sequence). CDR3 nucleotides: TGTGCCAGCAGTCCTATTGGGCAGGGAGGCCAGCCCCAGCATTTT. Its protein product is CASSPIGQGGQPQHF.

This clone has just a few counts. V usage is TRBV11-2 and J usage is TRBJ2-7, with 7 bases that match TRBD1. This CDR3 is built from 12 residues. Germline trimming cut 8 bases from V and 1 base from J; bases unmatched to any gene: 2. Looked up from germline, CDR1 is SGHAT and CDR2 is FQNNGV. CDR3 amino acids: CASQTGSYEQYF. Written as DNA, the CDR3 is TGTGCCAGCCAGACAGGGTCCTACGAGCAGTACTTC. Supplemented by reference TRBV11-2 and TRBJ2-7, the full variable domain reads EAGVAQSPRYKIIEKRQSVAFWCNPISGHATLYWYQQILGQGPKLLIQFQNNGVVDDSQLPKDRFSAERLKGVDSTLKIQPAKLEDSAVYLCASQTGSYEQYFGPGTRLTVT.

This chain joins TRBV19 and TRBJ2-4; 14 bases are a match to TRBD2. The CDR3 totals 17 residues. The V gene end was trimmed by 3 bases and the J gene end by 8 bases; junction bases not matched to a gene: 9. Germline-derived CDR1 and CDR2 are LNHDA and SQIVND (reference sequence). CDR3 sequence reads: CASSIGTSGSFVDIQYF. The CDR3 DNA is TGTGCCAGTAGTATCGGGACTAGCGGGAGTTTTGTAGACATTCAGTACTTC.

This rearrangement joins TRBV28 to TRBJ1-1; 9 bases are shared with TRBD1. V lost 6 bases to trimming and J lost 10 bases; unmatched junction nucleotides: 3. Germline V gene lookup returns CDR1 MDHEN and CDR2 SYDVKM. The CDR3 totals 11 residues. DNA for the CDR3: TGTGCCAGCAGCTACAGGGGGCCAGCTTTCTTT. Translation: CASSYRGPAFF.

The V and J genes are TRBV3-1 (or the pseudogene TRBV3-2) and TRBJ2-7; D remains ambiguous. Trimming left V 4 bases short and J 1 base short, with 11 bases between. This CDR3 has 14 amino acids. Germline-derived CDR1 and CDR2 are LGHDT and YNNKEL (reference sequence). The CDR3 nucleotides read TGTGCCAGCAGCCTCTCCCAGGCATCCTACGAGCAGTACTTC. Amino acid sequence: CASSLSQASYEQYF.

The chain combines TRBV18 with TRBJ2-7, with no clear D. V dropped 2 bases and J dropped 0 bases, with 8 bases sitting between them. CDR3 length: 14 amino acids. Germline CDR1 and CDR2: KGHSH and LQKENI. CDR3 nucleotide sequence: TGTGCCAGCTCACCAATACAGAGCTCCTACGAGCAGTACTTC. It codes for CASSPIQSSYEQYF.

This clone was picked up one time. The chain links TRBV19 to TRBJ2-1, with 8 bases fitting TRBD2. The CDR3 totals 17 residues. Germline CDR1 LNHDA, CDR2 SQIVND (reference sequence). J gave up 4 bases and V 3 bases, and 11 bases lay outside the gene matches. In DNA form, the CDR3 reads TGTGCCAGTAGTATCCGAATTTTAGCGGGGTCTTACAATGAGCAGTTCTTC. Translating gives CASSIRILAGSYNEQFF.

CDR3 in amino acids: CASSPEGQGNYGYTF. The CDR3 nucleotides are TGTGCCAGCTCACCGGAGGGACAGGGGAACTATGGCTACACCTTC. The chain employs TRBV18 and TRBJ1-2; 10 nucleotides agree with TRBD1. J lost 2 bases, V lost 3 bases, and 3 bases had no gene match. From germline, CDR1 is KGHSH and CDR2 LQKENI. The CDR3 has 15 amino acids. The entire variable domain, with the rest obtained from reference TRBV18 and TRBJ1-2, is as follows: NAGVMQNPRHLVRRRGQEARLRCSPMKGHSHVYWYRQLPEEGLKFMVYLQKENIIDESGMPKERFSAEFPKEGPSILRIQQVVRGDSAAYFCASSPEGQGNYGYTFGSGTRLTVV.

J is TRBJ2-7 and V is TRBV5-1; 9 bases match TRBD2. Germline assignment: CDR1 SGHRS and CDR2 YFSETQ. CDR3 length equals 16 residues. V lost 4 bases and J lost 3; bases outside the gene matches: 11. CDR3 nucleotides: TGCGCCAGCAGCAGCGCAGTAGCGGGAGAGATCTACGAGCAGTACTTC. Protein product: CASSSAVAGEIYEQYF.

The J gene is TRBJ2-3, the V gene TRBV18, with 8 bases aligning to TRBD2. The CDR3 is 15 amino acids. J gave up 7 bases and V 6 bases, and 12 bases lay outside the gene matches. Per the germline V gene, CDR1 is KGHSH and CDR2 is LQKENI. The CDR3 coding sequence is TGTGCCAGCTCCCGAGAGAGCGGGGGCACCAATACGCAGTATTTT. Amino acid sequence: CASSRESGGTNTQYF.

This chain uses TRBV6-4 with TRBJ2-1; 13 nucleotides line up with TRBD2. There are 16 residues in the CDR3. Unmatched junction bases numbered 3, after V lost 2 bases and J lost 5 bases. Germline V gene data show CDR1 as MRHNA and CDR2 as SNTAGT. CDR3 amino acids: CASSDEGTSGNNEQFF. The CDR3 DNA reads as TGTGCCAGCAGTGACGAGGGGACTAGCGGGAACAATGAGCAGTTCTTC.